The present TCR beta chain was sequenced within a study of cytomegalovirus exposure and HLA in healthy donors. Trimming stripped 6 bases from V and 0 bases from J, with 8 bases between. This CDR3 has 13 residues. Germline V gene sequence: CDR1 ENHRY, CDR2 SYGVKD. The protocol was immunoSEQ multiplex PCR, while the TCRdb copy is restricted to in-frame clones and leaves out a portion. The data show 250,000 or so clones, more than 75% seen once. Input material: PBMCs. The chain links TRBV10-3 to TRBJ2-5, with D possibly matching TRBD1 (5 bases). This clonotype originated in a man between 18 and 29 years old in good health and CMV-seronegative. In nucleotides, the CDR3 is TGTGCCATCAGCATACAGGACCAAGAGACCCAGTACTTC. Translating gives CAISIQDQETQYF.